The 16 T cell receptor delta chains below all came from one sample that was sequenced in a study of delta chains in infants with herpesvirus infections. PBMC RNA was reverse transcribed using gamma-chain- and delta-chain-specific primers. TCRdb reanalysed the RT-PCR reads via CATT. The sample carries about 570 delta-chain clones, 50% to 65% recorded once. The sample in question was peripheral blood, obtained at time point 5 of longitudinal follow-up. The source is a human donor who was a Ugandan infant, either HIV-exposed or HIV-unexposed (not recorded which).

Worth noting for this clone: This likely traces to a read error, being one base from a far larger clone. The rearrangement links TRDV2 to TRDJ1, with 10 bases that match TRDD3. This CDR3 comprises 20 residues. V lost 0 bases to trimming and J lost 0 bases; unmatched junction nucleotides: 15. The V gene's germline CDR1 is GEAIGNYY and CDR2 EKD. DNA for the CDR3: TGTGCCTGTGACACCGTCGGGCATTATGGGGGGATACGGGACACCGATAAACTCATCTTT. Protein: CACDTVGHYGGIRDTDKLIF.

Points on this clone: This probably arose from a read error, given a far larger clone one base away. This chain joins TRDV1 and TRDJ1; weak D call: TRDD3 (8 bases). Trimming stripped 2 bases from V and 2 bases from J, with 27 bases between. The germline V gene encodes CDR1 TSWWSYY and CDR2 QGS. The CDR3 consists of 20 residues. Here the CDR3 reads CALGESPFPTHWGPTDKLIF. The CDR3 coding sequence is TGTGCTCTTGGGGAAAGCCCCTTTCCTACCCACTGGGGGCCGACCGATAAACTCATCTTT.

Turning to this clone: A single base is all that separates this from a far larger clone, so a read error is likely. The V and J genes are TRDV1 and TRDJ1, with 8 bases identical to TRDD3. Unmatched junction bases numbered 15, after V lost 11 bases and J lost 1 base. The CDR3 length is 16 residues. The V gene's germline CDR1 is TSWWSYY and CDR2 QGS. The CDR3: CAWVQVGDLVTDKLIF. Here the CDR3 DNA reads TGTGCTTGGGTACAGGTGGGGGATCTCGTCACCGATAAACTCATCTTT.

This clone was counted between two and nine times. A far bigger clonotype differs at one base, so this is likely a read error. The same CDR3 can be traced to other DNA sequences in this sample. The chain has TRDV1 and TRDJ1; unclear D gene. Germline V gene lookup returns CDR1 TSWWSYY and CDR2 QGS. This CDR3 is built from 18 residues. Here the CDR3 reads CALGEPLFLKGYTDKLIF. CDR3 in DNA: TGTGCTCTTGGAGAACCCTTGTTCTTGAAGGGGTACACCGATAAACTCATCTTT.

This clone has more than one count but fewer than ten. A far larger clone is just one base off, so this is likely a read error. This rearrangement joins TRDV2 to TRDJ3, with 7 nucleotides matching TRDD3. This CDR3 is 20 amino acids long. The germline V gene encodes CDR1 GEAIGNYY and CDR2 EKD. The junction had 14 bases not matched to a gene; V was cut back by 3 bases and J by 1 base. CDR3 nucleotides: TGTGCCTGTGACGCCGGTTTTACTGGGGTCTTATCCTGGGACACCCGACAGATGTTTTTC. Translation gives CACDAGFTGVLSWDTRQMFF.

On this clone: This is likely an artifact of a read error, given a far larger clone one base away. The chain employs TRDV2 and TRDJ3, with 8 bases identical to TRDD3. CDR3 size: 18 residues. CDR1 and CDR2 (germline): GEAIGNYY, EKD. V dropped 3 bases and J dropped 0; count of bases not matched to a gene: 6. The CDR3 reads CACDAGYANSWDTRQMFF. DNA for the CDR3: TGTGCCTGTGACGCGGGATACGCAAACTCCTGGGACACCCGACAGATGTTTTTC.

Note on this clone: This probably arose from a read error, given a far larger clone one base away. The chain has TRDV2 and TRDJ1; 7 bases align to TRDD3. The CDR3 runs 15 residues. Germline assignment: CDR1 GEAIGNYY and CDR2 EKD. The trim removed 3 bases at V and 0 bases at J, leaving 6 bases unmatched. CDR3 amino acids: CACDPVGDDTDKLIF. The CDR3 bases are TGTGCCTGTGACCCCGTGGGGGACGACACCGATAAACTCATCTTT.

This clone was detected a few times. A far larger clone is only one base removed, so a read error is likely. The same CDR3 arises from other DNA sequences in this sample as well. This chain connects TRDV3 to TRDJ1, with TRDD3 identical over 7 bases. Per the germline V gene, CDR1 is TVYSNPD and CDR2 is GDNSRS (reference sequence). After removal of 3 bases from V and 5 bases from J, the junction contained 18 bases not matched to a gene. The CDR3 is 16 amino acids. This CDR3 reads CAFPGLVWGAYDKLIF. The CDR3 nucleotides read TGTGCCTTCCCCGGCCTCGTCTGGGGGGCATATGATAAACTCATCTTT.

Concerning this clone itself: A far larger clone is one nucleotide away, so this likely arose from a read error. The CDR3 sequence: CALGEVIYPSSYWGYTDKLIF. For the CDR3, the DNA is TGTGCTCTTGGGGAAGTAATTTATCCTTCCTCATACTGGGGTTACACCGATAAACTCATCTTT. V usage is TRDV1 and J usage is TRDJ1, with D perhaps TRDD2 or TRDD3 (7 bases each). The CDR3 length is 21 residues. V lost 2 bases and J lost 0, with 28 bases in between. Germline assignment: CDR1 TSWWSYY and CDR2 QGS.

This clone is labeled as large (0.1 to 1%). The CDR3 coding sequence is TGTGCTCTTGGGGAATTGTCTGACCTTTCCTCAATCGAGCCTTCGTACTGGGCTCCAGATAAACTCATCTTT. Translating gives CALGELSDLSSIEPSYWAPDKLIF. This rearrangement joins TRDV1 to TRDJ1, with D possibly TRDD3 on 6 matching bases. Germline assignment: CDR1 TSWWSYY and CDR2 QGS. The length of the CDR3 is 24 residues. Trimming took off 2 bases at V and 5 bases at J, with 42 bases between the two ends.

Judged by abundance, this clone is large. This chain joins TRDV1 and TRDJ1; D gene ambiguous. This CDR3 spans 19 amino acids. V lost 5 bases and J 0 bases, leaving 25 bases between the germline ends. The germline V gene has CDR1 TSWWSYY and CDR2 QGS. The CDR3 region has the DNA TGTGCTCTTGGGCGTTGCCTGCCGCCCTCTCCCCACTACACCGATAAACTCATCTTT. Translated, it gives CALGRCLPPSPHYTDKLIF.

This clone was found once. One base separates it from a far larger clone, so it is likely a read error. The chain is built from TRDV1 and TRDJ1; 9 nucleotides align to TRDD3. V lost 3 bases to trimming and J lost 3 bases; unmatched junction nucleotides: 35. Germline V gene sequence: CDR1 TSWWSYY, CDR2 QGS. The CDR3 is made up of 25 amino acids. CDR3 sequence reads: CALGDPRYYFLSNWGKLLRADKLIF. In nucleotides, the CDR3 is TGTGCTCTTGGGGACCCCCGTTACTATTTCCTGAGTAACTGGGGGAAGTTATTGCGGGCCGATAAACTCATCTTT.

In the case of this clone: Since a far larger clone is one base different, this is likely a read error. This rearrangement joins TRDV3 to TRDJ1, with a possible D match to TRDD3 (6 bases). V lost 2 bases to trimming and J lost 11 bases, with 18 bases between them. The CDR3 contains 12 residues. Germline V gene lookup returns CDR1 TVYSNPD and CDR2 GDNSRS (reference sequence). CDR3 nucleotides: TGTGCCTTTGCTACAGTGGGGATGAGGCTCATCTTT. Protein sequence: CAFATVGMRLIF.

About this clone itself: Given a far larger clone just one base away, this is likely a sequencing read error. CDR3 coding DNA: TGTGCCTGTGACGCCGTGGGGGATGCTTTGACAGCACAACTCTTCTTT. This sequence encodes CACDAVGDALTAQLFF. J is TRDJ2 and V is TRDV2; 8 bases are a match to TRDD3. The CDR3 extends over 16 amino acids. V trimming: 3 bases; J trimming: 0 bases; junction bases outside the gene matches: 5. Germline V lookup: CDR1 GEAIGNYY, CDR2 EKD.

By sample share, this clone is hyperexpanded. Other nucleotide sequences in the sample specify the same CDR3. The chain is built from TRDV3 and TRDJ1; D is perhaps TRDD3 (8 bases). From germline, CDR1 is TVYSNPD and CDR2 GDNSRS (reference sequence). V was clipped by 4 bases and J by 1 base, with 31 bases between them. CDR3 size: 19 residues. DNA for the CDR3: TGTGCCTCTCCCCCTTCCTGCCGGGGGATAGCCAGAACCACCGATAAACTCATCTTT. It yields the protein CASPPSCRGIARTTDKLIF.

This clone occurred once. A read error likely explains this, since a far larger clone differs by one base. Different DNA sequences within this sample yield the same CDR3. The genes are TRAV23/DV6 and TRDJ3, with TRDD3 identical over 7 bases. This CDR3 region has 23 residues. V dropped 0 bases and J dropped 2; count of bases not matched to a gene: 23. Germline V gives CDR1 NTAFDY, CDR2 IRPDVSE (reference sequence). CDR3 region: CAASKEPTGELDESPWDTRQMFF. The CDR3 DNA reads as TGTGCAGCAAGCAAGGAGCCTACTGGGGAACTGGATGAGTCCCCCTGGGACACCCGACAGATGTTTTTC.